Presented here are 20 T cell receptor beta chains from one specimen sequenced in a study of blood T cell repertoires in COVID-19. Clones were sequenced by immunoSEQ multiplex PCR, and TCRdb holds only the in-frame ones, with some missing. The table includes roughly 150,000 clones, approximately 78% detected once. Sample: peripheral blood. The origin of the receptors is an elderly woman with acute or convalescent COVID-19.

The chain recombines TRBV6-5 with TRBJ1-2, with D possibly TRBD1 on 6 matching bases. Germline loops: CDR1 MNHEY, CDR2 SVGAGI. This CDR3 has 12 amino acids. Trimming pared 6 bases from V and 8 bases from J, leaving 13 bases between. CDR3 sequence: CASRGAGGGYTF. Here the CDR3 DNA reads TGTGCCAGCAGGGGGGCGGGGGGCGGCTACACCTTC.

The table lists this clone with a few counts. V gene TRBV13 combines with J gene TRBJ1-2, with D possibly TRBD1 on 6 matching bases. The V gene's germline CDR1 is PRHDT and CDR2 FYEKMQ (reference sequence). V was shortened by 3 bases and J by 9 bases, with 17 bases between the two germline ends. The CDR3 loop spans 14 amino acids. CDR3 sequence reads: CASSLVGGVVRYTF. The CDR3 DNA reads as TGTGCCAGCAGCTTGGTAGGGGGGGTTGTTCGCTACACCTTC.

This clone was observed a few times. This sequence joins TRBV7-9 and TRBJ1-1; D perhaps matches TRBD1 (6 bases). The germline CDR1 and CDR2 sequences are SEHNR and FQNEAQ (reference sequence). The CDR3 has 14 residues. Trimming removed 8 bases at V and 4 bases at J, with 17 bases between. The CDR3 DNA is TGTGCCAGCCACTCCCCCACAGGGCCCACTGAAGCTTTCTTT. Its translation is CASHSPTGPTEAFF.

The CDR3 loop is CASSDDQGNDEGEQYF. The CDR3 DNA reads TGTGCCAGCAGTGACGATCAGGGGAACGACGAGGGCGAGCAGTACTTC. The gene calls are TRBV6-4 and TRBJ2-7; D might be TRBD1 (6 bases). The CDR3 has 16 residues. Per the germline V gene, CDR1 is MRHNA and CDR2 is SNTAGT. The germline V and J ends were trimmed by 2 bases and 6 bases, with 20 bases remaining between them.

The count of this clone is one. In nucleotides, the CDR3 is TGTGCCAGCAGCTCACCGAAGGGGGTCCTTAAAAGCACTGAAGCTTTCTTT. Its translation is CASSSPKGVLKSTEAFF. V is TRBV5-6 and J is TRBJ1-1; a possible D gene is TRBD1 (6 bases). V was clipped by 3 bases and J by 4 bases, with 22 bases between them. Germline lookup yields CDR1 SGHDT and CDR2 YYEEEE. The CDR3 totals 17 residues.

This chain links TRBV24-1 with TRBJ2-1, with a possible D match to TRBD1 (6 bases). In germline, CDR1 is KGHDR, CDR2 SFDVKD. CDR3 length: 14 residues. Trimming pared 3 bases from V and 9 bases from J, leaving 14 bases between. CDR3 protein: CATSDLQGTAEQFF. In DNA form, the CDR3 reads TGTGCCACCAGTGATCTACAGGGTACGGCTGAGCAGTTCTTC.

Here the CDR3 reads CATSDSTGANYNEQFF. Written as DNA, the CDR3 is TGTGCCACCAGTGATTCGACAGGGGCCAACTACAATGAGCAGTTCTTC. J is TRBJ2-1 and V is TRBV24-1, with TRBD1 matching 8 bases. V trimming: 2 bases; J trimming: 3 bases; junction bases outside the gene matches: 5. This CDR3 region has 16 residues. Germline V gene data show CDR1 as KGHDR and CDR2 as SFDVKD.

The V call is TRBV7-6, the J call TRBJ2-6; weak D call: TRBD1 (6 bases). CDR3 length: 15 residues. V gave up 5 bases and J gave up 2 bases, with 10 bases separating them. Germline V CDR1 and CDR2: SGHVS, FNYEAQ. The CDR3 here is CASSTRGTGANVLTF. The DNA for the CDR3 is TGTGCCAGCAGCACCAGGGGAACTGGGGCCAACGTCCTGACTTTC. Full variable domain (outside the CDR3, taken from reference TRBV7-6 and TRBJ2-6): GAGVSQSPRYKVTKRGQDVALRCDPISGHVSLYWYRQALGQGPEFLTYFNYEAQQDKSGLPNDRFSAERPEGSISTLTIQRTEQRDSAMYRCASSTRGTGANVLTFGAGSRLTVL.

The J gene is TRBJ2-5, the V gene TRBV6-5, with 7 bases matching TRBD1. V lost 5 bases, J lost 0 bases, and 6 bases stayed unmatched. Germline CDR1 and CDR2: MNHEY and SVGAGI. The CDR3 runs 15 residues. This CDR3 is CASSPGTVYQETQYF. CDR3 nucleotides: TGTGCCAGCAGTCCCGGGACAGTGTACCAAGAGACCCAGTACTTC.

V and J are TRBV2 and TRBJ2-3; D is ambiguous. With 4 bases removed from V and 2 bases from J, the gap between germline ends came to 10 bases. Germline CDR1 SNHLY, CDR2 FYNNEI. CDR3 length: 14 residues. Here the CDR3 DNA reads TGTGCCAGCAGTGTTCGAGCGTACACAGATACGCAGTATTTT. This translates into CASSVRAYTDTQYF. Full variable domain (remainder filled in from reference TRBV2 and TRBJ2-3): EPEVTQTPSHQVTQMGQEVILRCVPISNHLYFYWYRQILGQKVEFLVSFYNNEISEKSEIFDDQFSVERPDGSNFTLKIRSTKLEDSAMYFCASSVRAYTDTQYFGPGTRLTVL.

J is TRBJ2-7 and V is TRBV28; tentative D call: TRBD2 (7 bases). Germline V gives CDR1 MDHEN, CDR2 SYDVKM. Between the trimmed V and J ends, which lost 5 bases and 2 bases, there was a span of 10 bases. This CDR3 spans 13 amino acids. DNA for the CDR3: TGTGCCAGCAGTAGGGGGGGGACCTACGAGCAGTACTTC. It is translated as CASSRGGTYEQYF.

V usage is TRBV5-1 and J usage is TRBJ2-5, with a weak D call TRBD1 (6 bases). In germline, CDR1 is SGHRS, CDR2 YFSETQ. The germline V and J ends were trimmed by 5 bases and 2 bases, with 16 bases remaining between them. The CDR3 sequence is 15 residues long. The CDR3 here is CASREQGSRQETQYF. CDR3 nucleotide sequence: TGCGCCAGCAGGGAACAGGGAAGTAGGCAAGAGACCCAGTACTTC.

This chain connects TRBV6-6 to TRBJ2-2; unclear D gene. This CDR3 region has 14 residues. V was clipped by 2 bases and J by 4 bases, with 8 bases between them. Per the germline V gene, CDR1 is MNHNY and CDR2 is SVGAGI (reference sequence). Here the CDR3 reads CASSYGTSTGELFF. The CDR3 coding sequence is TGTGCCAGCAGTTACGGCACCAGCACCGGGGAGCTGTTTTTT.

This rearrangement joins TRBV28 to TRBJ2-7; a possible D gene is TRBD1 (5 bases). This CDR3 spans 20 amino acids. In germline, CDR1 is MDHEN, CDR2 SYDVKM. Trimming stripped 1 base from V and 2 bases from J, with 27 bases between. DNA for the CDR3: TGTGCCAGCAGTTTATTGATGCTTGGGGCACAGAAAAAAGCCGCCTACGAGCAGTACTTC. It yields the protein CASSLLMLGAQKKAAYEQYF. The variable domain in full, with the rest retrieved from reference TRBV28 and TRBJ2-7, is DVKVTQSSRYLVKRTGEKVFLECVQDMDHENMFWYRQDPGLGLRLIYFSYDVKMKEKGDIPEGYSVSREKKERFSLILESASTNQTSMYLCASSLLMLGAQKKAAYEQYFGPGTRLTVT.

The rearrangement joins TRBV2 to TRBJ1-6; D is ambiguous. CDR3 size: 13 residues. Germline V gene lookup returns CDR1 SNHLY and CDR2 FYNNEI. V was trimmed by 6 bases and J by 2 bases, leaving 5 bases between them. The CDR3, as DNA: TGTGCCAGCAGGAGCACCTATAATTCACCCCTCCACTTT. Translation: CASRSTYNSPLHF.

The chain employs TRBV28 and TRBJ2-1; D is unclear. There are 13 residues in the CDR3. The germline V gene has CDR1 MDHEN and CDR2 SYDVKM. V was trimmed by 7 bases and J by 4 bases, leaving 11 bases between them. CDR3 DNA: TGTGCCAGCAATACAGTAGGATACAATGAGCAGTTCTTC. Protein: CASNTVGYNEQFF.

V and J are TRBV19 and TRBJ1-5; unclear D gene. Trimming removed 8 bases at V and 9 bases at J, with 14 bases between. This CDR3 contains 12 residues. The V gene's germline CDR1 is LNHDA and CDR2 SQIVND (reference sequence). The CDR3 loop reads CASEVSGLPQHF. As DNA, the CDR3 is TGTGCCAGTGAAGTATCGGGGTTGCCCCAGCATTTT.

The chain employs TRBV2 and TRBJ1-2; no firm D call. This CDR3 region has 13 residues. Between the trimmed V and J ends, which lost 4 bases and 0 bases, there was a span of 6 bases. Germline V gene sequence: CDR1 SNHLY, CDR2 FYNNEI. The CDR3 DNA follows: TGTGCCAGCAGTGTTCCAGCTAACTATGGCTACACCTTC. Protein product: CASSVPANYGYTF.

The rearrangement joins TRBV30 to TRBJ1-1, with TRBD1 matching over 7 bases. The V gene end was trimmed by 1 base and the J gene end by 5 bases; junction bases not matched to a gene: 4. The CDR3 contains 13 residues. Germline-derived CDR1 and CDR2 are GTSNPN and SVGIG (reference sequence). CDR3 in DNA: TGTGCCTGGAGTGAAGGGGGCGGGACTGAAGCTTTCTTT. Its translation is CAWSEGGGTEAFF.

V usage is TRBV10-2 and J usage is TRBJ1-6; D is unclear. Germline V lookup: CDR1 WSHSY, CDR2 SAAADI. V was trimmed by 8 bases and J by 4 bases, leaving 12 bases between them. This CDR3 has 14 amino acids. CDR3 protein: CASVSTGYNSPLHF. The CDR3 coding sequence is TGCGCCAGCGTCAGTACGGGATATAATTCACCCCTCCACTTT.